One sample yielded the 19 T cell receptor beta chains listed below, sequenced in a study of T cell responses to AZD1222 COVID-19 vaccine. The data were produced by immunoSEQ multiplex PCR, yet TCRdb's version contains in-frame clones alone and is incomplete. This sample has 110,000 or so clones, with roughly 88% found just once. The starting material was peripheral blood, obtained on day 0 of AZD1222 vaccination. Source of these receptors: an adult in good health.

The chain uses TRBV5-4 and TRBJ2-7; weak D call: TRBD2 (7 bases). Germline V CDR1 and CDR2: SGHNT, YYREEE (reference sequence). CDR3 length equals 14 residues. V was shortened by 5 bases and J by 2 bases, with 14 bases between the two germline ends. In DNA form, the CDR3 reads TGTGCCAGCAGGGAACAGGGAGGGCCCTACGAGCAGTACTTC. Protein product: CASREQGGPYEQYF.

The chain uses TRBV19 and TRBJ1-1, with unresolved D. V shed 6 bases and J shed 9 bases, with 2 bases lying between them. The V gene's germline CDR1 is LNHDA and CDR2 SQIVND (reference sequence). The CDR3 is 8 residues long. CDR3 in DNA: TGTGCCAGTAGAAAAGCTTTCTTT. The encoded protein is CASRKAFF.

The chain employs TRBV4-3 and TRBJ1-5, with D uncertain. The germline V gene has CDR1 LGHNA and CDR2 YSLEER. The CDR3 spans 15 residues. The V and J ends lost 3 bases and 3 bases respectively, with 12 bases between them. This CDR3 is CASSQDWTANQPQHF. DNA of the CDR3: TGCGCCAGCAGCCAGGACTGGACGGCCAATCAGCCCCAGCATTTT.

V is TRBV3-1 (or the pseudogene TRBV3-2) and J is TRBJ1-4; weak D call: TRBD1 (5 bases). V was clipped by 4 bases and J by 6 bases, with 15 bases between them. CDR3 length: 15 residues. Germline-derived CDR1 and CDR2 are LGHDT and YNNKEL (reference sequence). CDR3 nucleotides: TGTGCCAGCAGCCGTCGGGGGACCGGCGATGAAAAACTGTTTTTT. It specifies CASSRRGTGDEKLFF.

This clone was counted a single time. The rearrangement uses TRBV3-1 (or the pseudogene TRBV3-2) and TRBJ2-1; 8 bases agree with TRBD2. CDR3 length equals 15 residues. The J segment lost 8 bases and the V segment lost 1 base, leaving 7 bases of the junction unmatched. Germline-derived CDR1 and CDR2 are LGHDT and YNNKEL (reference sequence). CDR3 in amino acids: CASSQGLAGIHEQFF. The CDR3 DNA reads TGTGCCAGCAGCCAAGGTTTAGCGGGAATCCATGAGCAGTTCTTC.

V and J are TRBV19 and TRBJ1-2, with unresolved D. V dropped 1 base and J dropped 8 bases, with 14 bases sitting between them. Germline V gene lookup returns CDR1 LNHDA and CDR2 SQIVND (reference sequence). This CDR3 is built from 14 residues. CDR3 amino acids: CASSIGAGAPGYTF. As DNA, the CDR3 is TGTGCCAGTAGTATAGGCGCAGGTGCCCCGGGCTACACCTTC. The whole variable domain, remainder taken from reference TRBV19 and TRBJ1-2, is DGGITQSPKYLFRKEGQNVTLSCEQNLNHDAMYWYRQDPGQGLRLIYYSQIVNDFQKGDIAEGYSVSREKKESFPLTVTSAQKNPTAFYLCASSIGAGAPGYTFGSGTRLTVV.

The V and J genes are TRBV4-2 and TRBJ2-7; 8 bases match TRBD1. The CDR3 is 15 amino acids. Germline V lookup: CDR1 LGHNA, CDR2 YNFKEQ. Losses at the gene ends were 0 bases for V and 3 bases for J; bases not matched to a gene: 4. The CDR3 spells CASSQDLDRDYEQYF. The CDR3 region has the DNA TGTGCCAGCAGCCAAGATTTGGACAGGGACTACGAGCAGTACTTC.

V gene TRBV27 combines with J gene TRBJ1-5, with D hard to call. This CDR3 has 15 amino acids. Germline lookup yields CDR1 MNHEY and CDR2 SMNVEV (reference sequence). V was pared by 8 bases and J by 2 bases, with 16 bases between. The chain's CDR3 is CASRLISWGNQPQHF. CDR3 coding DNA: TGTGCCAGCCGTCTTATCTCCTGGGGCAATCAGCCCCAGCATTTT.

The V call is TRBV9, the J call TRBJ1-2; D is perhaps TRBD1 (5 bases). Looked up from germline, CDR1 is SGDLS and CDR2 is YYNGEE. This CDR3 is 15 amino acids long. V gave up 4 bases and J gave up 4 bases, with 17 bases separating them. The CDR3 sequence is CASSPRPGRGYGYTF. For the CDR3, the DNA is TGTGCCAGCAGCCCCCGACCGGGACGGGGCTATGGCTACACCTTC. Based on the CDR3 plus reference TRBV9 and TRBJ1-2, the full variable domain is DSGVTQTPKHLITATGQRVTLRCSPRSGDLSVYWYQQSLDQGLQFLIQYYNGEERAKGNILERFSAQQFPDLHSELNLSSLELGDSALYFCASSPRPGRGYGYTFGSGTRLTVV.

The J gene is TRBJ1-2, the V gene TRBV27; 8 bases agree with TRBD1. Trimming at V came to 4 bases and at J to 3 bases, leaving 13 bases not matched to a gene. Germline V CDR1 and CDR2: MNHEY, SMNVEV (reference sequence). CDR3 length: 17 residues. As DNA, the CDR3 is TGTGCCAGCAGTTCTCTCGGACAGGGCCTACTAGACTATGGCTACACCTTC. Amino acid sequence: CASSSLGQGLLDYGYTF.

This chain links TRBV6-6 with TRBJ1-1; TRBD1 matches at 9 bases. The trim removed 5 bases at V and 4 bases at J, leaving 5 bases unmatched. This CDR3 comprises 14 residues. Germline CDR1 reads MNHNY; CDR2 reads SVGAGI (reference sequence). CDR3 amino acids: CASSLKQGATEAFF. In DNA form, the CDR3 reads TGTGCCAGCAGTCTCAAACAGGGGGCCACTGAAGCTTTCTTT.

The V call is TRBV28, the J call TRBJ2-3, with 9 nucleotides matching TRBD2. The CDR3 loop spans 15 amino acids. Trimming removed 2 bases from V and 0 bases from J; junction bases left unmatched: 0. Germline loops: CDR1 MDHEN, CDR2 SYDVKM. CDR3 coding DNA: TGTGCCAGCAGTTTAGCGGGGGGGAGCACAGATACGCAGTATTTT. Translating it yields CASSLAGGSTDTQYF.

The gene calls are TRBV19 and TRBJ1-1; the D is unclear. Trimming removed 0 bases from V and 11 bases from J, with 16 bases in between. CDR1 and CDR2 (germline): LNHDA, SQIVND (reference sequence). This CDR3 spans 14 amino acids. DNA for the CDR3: TGTGCCAGTAGTATAGAGAACGGGTCGGGAGGCGCTTTCTTT. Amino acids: CASSIENGSGGAFF.

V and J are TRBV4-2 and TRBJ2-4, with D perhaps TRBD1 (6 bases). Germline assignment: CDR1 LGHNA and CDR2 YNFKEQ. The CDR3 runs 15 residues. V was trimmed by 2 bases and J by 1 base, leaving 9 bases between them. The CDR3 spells CASSQPQGAKNIQYF. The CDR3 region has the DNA TGTGCCAGCAGCCAACCGCAGGGGGCCAAAAACATTCAGTACTTC.

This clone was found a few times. CDR3 in amino acids: CASSQEPPGGFSYEQYF. DNA of the CDR3: TGCGCCAGCAGCCAAGAGCCCCCCGGGGGTTTCTCCTACGAGCAGTACTTC. The V and J genes are TRBV4-3 and TRBJ2-7, with D tentatively TRBD2 (6 bases). Trimming left V 0 bases short and J 0 bases short, with 15 bases between. CDR1 and CDR2 from the germline V gene are LGHNA and YSLEER. The CDR3 length is 17 residues.

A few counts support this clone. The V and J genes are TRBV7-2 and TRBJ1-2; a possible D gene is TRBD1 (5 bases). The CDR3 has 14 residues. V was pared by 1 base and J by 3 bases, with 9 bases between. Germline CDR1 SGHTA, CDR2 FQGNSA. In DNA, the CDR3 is TGTGCCAGCAGCTTAGTGCAGGGCGACTATGGCTACACCTTC. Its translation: CASSLVQGDYGYTF.

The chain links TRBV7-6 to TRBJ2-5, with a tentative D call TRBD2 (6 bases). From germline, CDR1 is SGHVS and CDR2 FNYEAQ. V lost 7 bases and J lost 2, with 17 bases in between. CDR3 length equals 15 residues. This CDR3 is CASKGGRGIQETQYF. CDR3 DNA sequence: TGTGCCAGCAAAGGAGGGCGGGGCATACAAGAGACCCAGTACTTC.

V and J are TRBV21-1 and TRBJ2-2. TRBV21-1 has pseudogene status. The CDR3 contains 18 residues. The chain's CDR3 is CASSTYDWDHPPTGELFF. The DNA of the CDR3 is TGTGCCAGCAGCACATACGACTGGGACCACCCTCCTACCGGGGAGCTGTTTTTT.

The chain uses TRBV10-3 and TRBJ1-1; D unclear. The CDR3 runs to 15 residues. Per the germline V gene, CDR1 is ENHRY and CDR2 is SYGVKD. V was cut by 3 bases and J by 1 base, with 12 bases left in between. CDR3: CAISEGARGNTEAFF. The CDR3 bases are TGTGCCATCAGTGAAGGAGCCCGAGGGAACACTGAAGCTTTCTTT.